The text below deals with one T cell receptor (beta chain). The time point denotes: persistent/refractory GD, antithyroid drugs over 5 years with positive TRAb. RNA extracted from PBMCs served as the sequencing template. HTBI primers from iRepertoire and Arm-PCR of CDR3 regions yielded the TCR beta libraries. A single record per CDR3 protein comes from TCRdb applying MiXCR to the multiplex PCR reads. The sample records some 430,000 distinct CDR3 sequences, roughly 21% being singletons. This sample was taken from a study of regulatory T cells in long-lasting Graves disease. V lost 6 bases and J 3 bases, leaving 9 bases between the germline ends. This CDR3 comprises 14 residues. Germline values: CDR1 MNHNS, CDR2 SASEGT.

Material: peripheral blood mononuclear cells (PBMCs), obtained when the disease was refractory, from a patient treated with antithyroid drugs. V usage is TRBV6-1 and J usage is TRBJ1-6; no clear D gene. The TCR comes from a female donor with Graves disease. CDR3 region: CASSLKLYNSPLHF. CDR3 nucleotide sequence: TGTGCCAGCAGCCTCAAACTCTATAATTCACCCCTCCACTTT.